These T cell receptor beta chains were read from a single sample in a study of beta chain features in type 1 diabetes. Generated by immunoSEQ multiplex PCR, the TCRdb table keeps only in-frame clones and is missing some. The profile covers over 650,000 clones, with 11% to 15% appearing a single time and approximately 0.042% taken by the ten largest. Source material: naive CD4+ T cells from blood. These receptors originate from a man younger than 35 with type 1 diabetes. The CDR3 runs from the conserved cysteine through the conserved F or W. D genes are given only for firm matches. The listing skips clone size in some rows; elsewhere it reads once, few, many or a size class.

>NA|TRBD2|14|TRBJ2-1|TRBV5-1
CASSSGLVYNEQFF
TGCGCCAGCAGCTCGGGACTAGTCTACAATGAGCAGTTCTTC
>few|NA|12|TRBJ1-5|TRBV5-7
CASGGAGQPQHF
TGTGCCAGCGGCGGGGCAGGGCAGCCCCAGCATTTT
>few|NA|14|TRBJ2-6|TRBV19
CASRTGYGANVLTF
TGTGCCAGTAGAACAGGGTACGGGGCCAACGTCCTGACTTTC
>NA|NA|10|TRBJ2-1|TRBV29-1
CSVSQSEQFF
TGCAGCGTCTCTCAAAGTGAGCAGTTCTTC
>few|TRBD1|13|TRBJ1-2|TRBV29-1
CSVSGQGNYGYTF
TGCAGCGTTTCCGGACAGGGCAACTATGGCTACACCTTC
>NA|TRBD1|18|TRBJ1-1|TRBV19
CASSTSPWGTGGSTEAFF
TGTGCCAGTAGTACTTCGCCCTGGGGGACAGGGGGCTCGACTGAAGCTTTCTTT
>few|NA|16|TRBJ1-6|TRBV9
CASSPRGNSYNSPLHF
TGTGCCAGCAGCCCCCGGGGCAACTCCTATAATTCACCCCTCCACTTT
>few|NA|15|TRBJ1-4|TRBV19
CASSTGTATNEKLFF
TGTGCCAGTAGTACAGGGACGGCAACTAATGAAAAACTGTTTTTT
>few|NA|16|TRBJ1-6|TRBV25-1
CASSANRRITNSPLHF
TGTGCCAGCAGTGCAAACCGAAGGATCACCAATTCACCCCTCCACTTT
>few|TRBD1|13|TRBJ1-2|TRBV29-1
CSVTGQGDYGYTF
TGCAGCGTGACGGGACAGGGGGATTATGGCTACACCTTC
>NA|TRBD1|15|TRBJ1-5|TRBV28
CASSLPDRGHQPQHF
TGTGCCAGCAGTTTACCCGACAGGGGTCATCAGCCCCAGCATTTT
>few|NA|13|TRBJ1-1|TRBV27
CASSSNRLAEAFF
TGTGCCAGCAGTTCAAACAGGTTGGCTGAAGCTTTCTTT
>NA|TRBD2|15|TRBJ2-7|TRBV7-2
CASSSWTSGSNEQYF
TGTGCCAGCAGCTCGTGGACTAGCGGGAGCAACGAGCAGTACTTC
>few|NA|11|TRBJ2-1|TRBV5-1
CASSLEGPEFF
TGCGCCAGCAGCTTGGAGGGGCCGGAGTTCTTC
>few|TRBD1|12|TRBJ1-2|TRBV30
CAWSQGANGYTF
TGTGCCTGGTCACAGGGGGCGAACGGCTACACCTTC
>few|TRBD1|15|TRBJ1-2|TRBV5-8
CASSPRTGGRLGYTF
TGTGCCAGCAGCCCACGGACAGGGGGTCGTCTTGGCTACACCTTC
>NA|NA|15|TRBJ2-2|TRBV11-2
CASSFTGSATGELFF
TGTGCCAGCAGCTTCACAGGGTCGGCCACCGGGGAGCTGTTTTTT
>few|NA|15|TRBJ1-2|TRBV6-5
CASSYSINGNYGYTF
TGTGCCAGCAGTTACTCGATAAACGGTAACTATGGCTACACCTTC
>few|TRBD1|15|TRBJ2-6|TRBV7-2
CASSLNRGRANVLTF
TGTGCCAGCAGTTTAAACAGGGGTCGGGCCAACGTCCTGACTTTC
>NA|TRBD1|16|TRBJ2-6|TRBV5-6
CASSWGQSAGANVLTF
TGTGCCAGCAGCTGGGGACAGTCGGCTGGGGCCAACGTCCTGACTTTC
>NA|TRBD2|16|TRBJ2-5|TRBV4-2
CASSQGVAGGQETQYF
TGTGCCAGCAGCCAAGGGGTAGCGGGGGGACAAGAGACCCAGTACTTC
>few|NA|13|TRBJ2-7|TRBV5-1
CASSAGSSYEQYF
TGCGCCAGCAGCGCGGGGTCCTCCTACGAGCAGTACTTC
>few|NA|15|TRBJ2-7|TRBV11-2
CASSLEAGTSYEQYF
TGTGCCAGCAGCTTAGAGGCGGGGACTTCCTACGAGCAGTACTTC